The clone carrying this T cell receptor beta chain was observed a few times. Germline lookup yields CDR1 GTSNPN and CDR2 SVGIG (reference sequence). Losses at the gene ends were 6 bases for V and 8 bases for J; bases not matched to a gene: 12. The CDR3 is 14 residues long. It was RNA transcripts that yielded the amplified TCR beta CDR3 regions. Using the HTBI primer set, a first-round RT-PCR was run on the TCR CDR3. TCRdb re-called the multiplex PCR reads with MiXCR, one entry per CDR3 protein. The sample yields a few hundred thousand distinct CDR3 sequences, 11% to 15% seen once. The sample comes from a study of T cells in Graves' hyperthyroidism and ophthalmopathy. Whole-study context: Peripheral blood draws took place at initial diagnosis, ahead of any treatment.

The blood sample predates any ophthalmopathy symptoms, coming from first hyperthyroidism diagnosis. The source of this sequence is a young woman with Graves' hyperthyroidism that later progressed to Graves' ophthalmopathy. The sample consisted of blood. The V call is TRBV30, the J call TRBJ1-3; 8 bases align to TRBD1. CDR3 sequence: CACTRGQGGHTIYF. In DNA, the CDR3 is TGTGCCTGTACCCGCGGACAGGGAGGACACACCATATATTTT.